Sequencing of this TCR beta chain was carried out in a study of blood T cell repertoires in COVID-19. Ages ranged from 18 to 89 years, with residence in approximately 23 US areas. Cohort allocation depended upon clinical history that participants reported. Recovered Cohort 3 donors showed two negative PCRs, clearance, or symptom resolution. Per germline, CDR1 KGHDR and CDR2 SFDVKD. The V end lost 6 bases, the J end lost 0 bases, and 2 bases lay between the germline ends. This CDR3 contains 13 residues. Original processing notes: Reference gene primer amplification yielded estimated nucleated cell counts. The assay was immunoSEQ multiplex PCR, and TCRdb's table has in-frame clones only and misses some. V, J and clone size are taken as reported in that table, and D and trimming were inferred from the DNA itself. This sample has fewer than 350,000 clones, with around 89% found just once.

The J gene is TRBJ2-6, the V gene TRBV24-1, with D hard to call. This clonotype was sampled from a woman between 35 and 50 years old who had recovered from COVID-19. The material sequenced was PBMCs or T cells enriched from blood (not recorded which). CDR3: CATSYSGANVLTF. For the CDR3, the DNA is TGTGCCACCAGTTACTCTGGGGCCAACGTCCTGACTTTC.